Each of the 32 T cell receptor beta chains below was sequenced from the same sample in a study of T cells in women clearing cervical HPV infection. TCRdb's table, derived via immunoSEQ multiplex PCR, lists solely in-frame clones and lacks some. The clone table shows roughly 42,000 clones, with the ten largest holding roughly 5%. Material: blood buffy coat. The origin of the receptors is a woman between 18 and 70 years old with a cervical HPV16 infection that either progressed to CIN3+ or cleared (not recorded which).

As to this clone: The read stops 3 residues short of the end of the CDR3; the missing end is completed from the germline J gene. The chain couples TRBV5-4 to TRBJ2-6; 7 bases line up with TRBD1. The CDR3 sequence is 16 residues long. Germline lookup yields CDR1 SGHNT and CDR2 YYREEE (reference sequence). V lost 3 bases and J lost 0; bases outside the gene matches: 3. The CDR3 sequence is CASSSGQPSGANVLTF. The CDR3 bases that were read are TGTGCCAGCAGCTCGGGACAGCCCTCTGGGGCCAACGTC.

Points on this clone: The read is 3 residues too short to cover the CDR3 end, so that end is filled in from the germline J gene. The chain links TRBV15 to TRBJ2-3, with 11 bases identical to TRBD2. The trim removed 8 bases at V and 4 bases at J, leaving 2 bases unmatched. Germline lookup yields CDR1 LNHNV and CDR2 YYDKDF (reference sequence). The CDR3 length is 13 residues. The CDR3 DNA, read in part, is TGTGCCACCGCGACTAGCGGGGCAGATACG. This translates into CATATSGADT. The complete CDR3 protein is CATATSGADTQYF.

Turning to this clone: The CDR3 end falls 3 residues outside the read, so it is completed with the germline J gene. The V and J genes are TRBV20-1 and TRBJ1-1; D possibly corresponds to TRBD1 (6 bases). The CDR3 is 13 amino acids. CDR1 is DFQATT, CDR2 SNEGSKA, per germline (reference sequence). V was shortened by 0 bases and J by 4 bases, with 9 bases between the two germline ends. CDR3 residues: CSARDTGFTEAFF. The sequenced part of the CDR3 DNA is TGCAGTGCTAGAGACACAGGGTTCACTGAA.

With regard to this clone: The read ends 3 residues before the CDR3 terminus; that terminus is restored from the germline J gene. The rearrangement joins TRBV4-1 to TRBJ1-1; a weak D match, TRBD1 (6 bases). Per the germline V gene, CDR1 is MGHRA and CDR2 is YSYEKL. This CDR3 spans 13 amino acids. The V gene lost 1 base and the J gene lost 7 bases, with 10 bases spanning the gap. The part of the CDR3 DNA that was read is TGCGCCAGCAGCCAAGGACGGACAGTTGAA. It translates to CASSQGRTVE. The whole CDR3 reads CASSQGRTVEAFF.

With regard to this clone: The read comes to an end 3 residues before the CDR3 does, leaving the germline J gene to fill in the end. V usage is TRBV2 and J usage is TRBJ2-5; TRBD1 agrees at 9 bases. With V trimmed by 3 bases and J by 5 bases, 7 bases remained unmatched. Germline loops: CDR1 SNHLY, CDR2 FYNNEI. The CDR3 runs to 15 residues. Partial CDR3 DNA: TGTGCCAGCAGTGAGGCAACAGGGGGCCTGGAGACC. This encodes CASSEATGGLET. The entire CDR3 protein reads CASSEATGGLETQYF.

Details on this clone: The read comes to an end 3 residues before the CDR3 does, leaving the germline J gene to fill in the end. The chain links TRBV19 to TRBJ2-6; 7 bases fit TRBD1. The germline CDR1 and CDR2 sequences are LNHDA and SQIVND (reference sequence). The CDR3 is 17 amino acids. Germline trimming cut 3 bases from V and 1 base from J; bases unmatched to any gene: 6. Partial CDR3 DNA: TGTGCCAGTAGTATTGACAGGGCTTCTTCTGGGGCCAACGTC. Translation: CASSIDRASSGANV. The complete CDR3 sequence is CASSIDRASSGANVLTF.

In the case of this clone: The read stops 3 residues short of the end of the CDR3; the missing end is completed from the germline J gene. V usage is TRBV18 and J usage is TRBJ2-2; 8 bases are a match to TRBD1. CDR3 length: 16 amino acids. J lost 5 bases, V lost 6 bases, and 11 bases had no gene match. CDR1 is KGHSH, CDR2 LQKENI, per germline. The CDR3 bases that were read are TGTGCCAGCTCGCCTACGACAGGGGATGTAACCGGGGAG. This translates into CASSPTTGDVTGE. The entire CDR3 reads CASSPTTGDVTGELFF.

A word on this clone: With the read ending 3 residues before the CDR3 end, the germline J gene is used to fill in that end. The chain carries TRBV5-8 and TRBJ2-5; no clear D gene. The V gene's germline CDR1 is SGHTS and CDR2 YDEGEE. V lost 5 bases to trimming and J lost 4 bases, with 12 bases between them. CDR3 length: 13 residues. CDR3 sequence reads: CASRNGFLETQYF. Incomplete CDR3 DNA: TGTGCCAGCAGAAACGGGTTCCTAGAGACC.

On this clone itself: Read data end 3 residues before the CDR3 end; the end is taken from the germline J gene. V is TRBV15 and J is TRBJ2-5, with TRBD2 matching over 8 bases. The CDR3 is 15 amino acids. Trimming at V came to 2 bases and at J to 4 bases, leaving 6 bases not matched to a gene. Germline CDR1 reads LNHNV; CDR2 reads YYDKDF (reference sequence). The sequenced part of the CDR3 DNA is TGTGCCACCAGCAGAACAACGGGGGGGAGAGAGACC. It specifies CATSRTTGGRET. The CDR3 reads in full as CATSRTTGGRETQYF.

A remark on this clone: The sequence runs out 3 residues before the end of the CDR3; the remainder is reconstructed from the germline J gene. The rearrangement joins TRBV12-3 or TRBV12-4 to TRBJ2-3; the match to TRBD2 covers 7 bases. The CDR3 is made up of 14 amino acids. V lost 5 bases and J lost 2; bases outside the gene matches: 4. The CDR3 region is CASSGLVHTDTQYF. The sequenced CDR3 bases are TGTGCCAGCAGTGGACTAGTCCACACAGATACG.

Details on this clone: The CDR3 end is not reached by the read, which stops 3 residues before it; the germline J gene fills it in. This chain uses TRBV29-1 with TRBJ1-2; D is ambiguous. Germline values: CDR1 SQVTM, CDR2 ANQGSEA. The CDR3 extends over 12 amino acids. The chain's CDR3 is CSVESGVGGYTF. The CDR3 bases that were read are TGCAGCGTTGAATCCGGGGTCGGGGGC.

The covered CDR3 bases are TGTGCCAGTAGTACTCCCTACACTGAA. It translates to CASSTPYTE. The entire CDR3 reads CASSTPYTEAFF. The chain links TRBV19 to TRBJ1-1; D gene ambiguous. With the read ending 3 residues before the CDR3 end, the germline J gene is used to fill in that end. The CDR3 is made up of 12 amino acids. Germline V CDR1 and CDR2: LNHDA, SQIVND (reference sequence). Trimming pared 4 bases from V and 3 bases from J, leaving 6 bases between.

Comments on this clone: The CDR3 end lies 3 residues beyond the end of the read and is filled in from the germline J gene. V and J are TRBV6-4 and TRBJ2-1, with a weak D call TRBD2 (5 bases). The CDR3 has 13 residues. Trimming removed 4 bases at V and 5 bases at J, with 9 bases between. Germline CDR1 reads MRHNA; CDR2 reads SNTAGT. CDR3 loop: CASSAGENNEQFF. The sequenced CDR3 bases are TGTGCCAGCAGTGCCGGGGAAAACAATGAG.

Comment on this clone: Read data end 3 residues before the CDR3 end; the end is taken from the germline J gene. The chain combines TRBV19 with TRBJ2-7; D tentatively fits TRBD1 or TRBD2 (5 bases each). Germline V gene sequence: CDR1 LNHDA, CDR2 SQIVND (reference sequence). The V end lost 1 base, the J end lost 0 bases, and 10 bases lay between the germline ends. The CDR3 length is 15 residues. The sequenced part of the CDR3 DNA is TGTGCCAGTAGTATAGGGTCAGGGAGCTCCTACGAG. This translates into CASSIGSGSSYE. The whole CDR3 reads CASSIGSGSSYEQYF.

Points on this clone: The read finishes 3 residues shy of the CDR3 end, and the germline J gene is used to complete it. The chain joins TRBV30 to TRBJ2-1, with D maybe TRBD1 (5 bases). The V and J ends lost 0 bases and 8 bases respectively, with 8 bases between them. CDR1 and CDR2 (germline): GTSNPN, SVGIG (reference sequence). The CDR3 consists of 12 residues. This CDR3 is CAWSVRGDEQFF. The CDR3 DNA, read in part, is TGTGCCTGGAGTGTAAGGGGCGATGAG.

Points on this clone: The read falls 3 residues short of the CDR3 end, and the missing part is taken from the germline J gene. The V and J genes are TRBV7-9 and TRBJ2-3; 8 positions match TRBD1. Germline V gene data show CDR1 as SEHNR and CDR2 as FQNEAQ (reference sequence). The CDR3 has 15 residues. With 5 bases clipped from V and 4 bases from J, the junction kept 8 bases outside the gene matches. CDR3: CASSAISGGADTQYF. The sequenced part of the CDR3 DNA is TGTGCCAGCAGCGCCATCTCAGGGGGCGCAGATACG.

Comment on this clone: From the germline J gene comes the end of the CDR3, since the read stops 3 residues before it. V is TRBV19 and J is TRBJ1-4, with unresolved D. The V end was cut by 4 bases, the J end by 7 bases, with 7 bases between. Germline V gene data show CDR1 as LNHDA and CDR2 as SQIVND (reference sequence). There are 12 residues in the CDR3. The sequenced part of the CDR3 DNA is TGTGCCAGTAGTACCCTAAGTGAAAAA. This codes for CASSTLSEK. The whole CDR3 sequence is CASSTLSEKLFF.

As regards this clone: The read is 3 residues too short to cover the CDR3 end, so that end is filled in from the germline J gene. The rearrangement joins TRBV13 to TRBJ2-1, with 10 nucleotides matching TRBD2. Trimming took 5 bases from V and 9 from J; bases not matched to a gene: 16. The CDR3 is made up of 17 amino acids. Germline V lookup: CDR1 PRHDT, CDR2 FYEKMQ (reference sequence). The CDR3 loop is CASSAGVAAGGRGEQFF. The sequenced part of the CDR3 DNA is TGTGCCAGCAGCGCAGGGGTGGCAGCGGGGGGGCGGGGTGAG.

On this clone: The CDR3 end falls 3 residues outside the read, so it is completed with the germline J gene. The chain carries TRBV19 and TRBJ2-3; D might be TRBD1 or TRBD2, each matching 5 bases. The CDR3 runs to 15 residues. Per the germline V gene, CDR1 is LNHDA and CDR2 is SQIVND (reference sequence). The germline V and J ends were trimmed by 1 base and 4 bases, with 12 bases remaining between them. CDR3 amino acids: CASSIGGAQADTQYF. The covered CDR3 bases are TGTGCCAGTAGTATAGGAGGGGCGCAGGCAGATACG. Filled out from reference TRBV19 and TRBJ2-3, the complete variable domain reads DGGITQSPKYLFRKEGQNVTLSCEQNLNHDAMYWYRQDPGQGLRLIYYSQIVNDFQKGDIAEGYSVSREKKESFPLTVTSAQKNPTAFYLCASSIGGAQADTQYFGPGTRLTVL.

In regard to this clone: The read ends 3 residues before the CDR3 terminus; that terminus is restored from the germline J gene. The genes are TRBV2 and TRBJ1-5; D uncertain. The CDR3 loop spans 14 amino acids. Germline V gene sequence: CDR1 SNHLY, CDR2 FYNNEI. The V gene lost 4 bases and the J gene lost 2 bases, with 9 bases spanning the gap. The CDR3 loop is CASSAGYGNQPQHF. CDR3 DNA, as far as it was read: TGTGCCAGCAGTGCGGGGTACGGCAATCAGCCC.

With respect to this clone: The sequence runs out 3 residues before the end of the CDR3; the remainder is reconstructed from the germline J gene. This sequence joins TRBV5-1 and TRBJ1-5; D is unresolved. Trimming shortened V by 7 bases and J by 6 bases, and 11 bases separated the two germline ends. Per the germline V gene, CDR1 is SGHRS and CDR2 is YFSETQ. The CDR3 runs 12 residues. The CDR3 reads CASSTPGQPQHF. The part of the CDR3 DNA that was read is TGCGCCAGCTCGACGCCAGGTCAGCCC.

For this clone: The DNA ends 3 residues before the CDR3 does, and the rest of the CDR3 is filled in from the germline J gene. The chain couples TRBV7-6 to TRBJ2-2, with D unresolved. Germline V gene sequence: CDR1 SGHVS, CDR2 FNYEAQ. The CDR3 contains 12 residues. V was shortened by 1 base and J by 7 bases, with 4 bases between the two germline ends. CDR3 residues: CASSLVGGELFF. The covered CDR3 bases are TGTGCCAGCAGCTTAGTCGGCGGGGAG.

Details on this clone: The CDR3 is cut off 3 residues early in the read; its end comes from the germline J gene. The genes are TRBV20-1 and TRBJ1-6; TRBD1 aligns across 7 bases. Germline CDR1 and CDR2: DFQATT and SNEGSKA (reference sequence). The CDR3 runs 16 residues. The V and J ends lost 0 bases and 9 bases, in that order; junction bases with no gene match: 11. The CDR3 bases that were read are TGCAGTGCTAGAGAGGGGGAACAGGGGCACGTTTCACCC. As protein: CSAREGEQGHVSP. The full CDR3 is CSAREGEQGHVSPLHF.

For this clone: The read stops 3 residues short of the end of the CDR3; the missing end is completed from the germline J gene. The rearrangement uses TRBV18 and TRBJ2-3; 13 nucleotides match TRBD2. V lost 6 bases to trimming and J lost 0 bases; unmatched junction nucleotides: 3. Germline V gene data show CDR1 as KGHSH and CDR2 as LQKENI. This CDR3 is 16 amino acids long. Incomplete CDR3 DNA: TGTGCCAGCTCCCCGGGACTAGCGGGGAGCACAGATACG. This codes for CASSPGLAGSTDT. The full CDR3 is CASSPGLAGSTDTQYF.

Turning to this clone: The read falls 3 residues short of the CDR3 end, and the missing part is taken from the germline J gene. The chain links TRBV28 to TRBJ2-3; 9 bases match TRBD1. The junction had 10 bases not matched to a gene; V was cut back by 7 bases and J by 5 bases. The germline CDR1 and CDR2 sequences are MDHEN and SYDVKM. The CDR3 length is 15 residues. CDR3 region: CASTDPGQGIDTQYF. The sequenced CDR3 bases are TGTGCCAGCACCGACCCGGGACAGGGAATAGATACG.

CDR3 loop: CSANRGRNEQFF. The DNA read from the CDR3 is TGCAGTGCAAACAGGGGGAGGAATGAG. The genes are TRBV20-1 and TRBJ2-1, with 8 nucleotides matching TRBD1. The read comes to an end 3 residues before the CDR3 does, leaving the germline J gene to fill in the end. Germline CDR1 DFQATT, CDR2 SNEGSKA (reference sequence). The ends lost 6 bases at V and 7 bases at J; junction bases unmatched: 5. This CDR3 is 12 amino acids long.

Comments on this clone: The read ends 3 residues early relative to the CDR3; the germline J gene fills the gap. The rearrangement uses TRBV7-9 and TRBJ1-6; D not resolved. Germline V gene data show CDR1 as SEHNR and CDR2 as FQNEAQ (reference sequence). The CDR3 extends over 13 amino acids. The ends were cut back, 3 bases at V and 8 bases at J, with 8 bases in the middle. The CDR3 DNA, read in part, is TGTGCCAGCAGCTTCCGTGTTGATTCACCC. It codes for CASSFRVDSP. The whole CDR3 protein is CASSFRVDSPLHF. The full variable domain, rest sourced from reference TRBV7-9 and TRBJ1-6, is DTGVSQNPRHKITKRGQNVTFRCDPISEHNRLYWYRQTLGQGPEFLTYFQNEAQLEKSRLLSDRFSAERPKGSFSTLEIQRTEQGDSAMYLCASSFRVDSPLHFGNGTRLTVT.

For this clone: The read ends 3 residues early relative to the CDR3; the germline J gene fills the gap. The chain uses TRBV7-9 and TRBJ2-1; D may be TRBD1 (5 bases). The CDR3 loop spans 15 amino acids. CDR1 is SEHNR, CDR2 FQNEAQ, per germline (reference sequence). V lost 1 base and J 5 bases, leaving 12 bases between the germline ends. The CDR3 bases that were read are TGTGCCAGCAGCTTAGGGTCAGGGTGGGACAATGAG. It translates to CASSLGSGWDNE. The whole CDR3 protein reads CASSLGSGWDNEQFF.

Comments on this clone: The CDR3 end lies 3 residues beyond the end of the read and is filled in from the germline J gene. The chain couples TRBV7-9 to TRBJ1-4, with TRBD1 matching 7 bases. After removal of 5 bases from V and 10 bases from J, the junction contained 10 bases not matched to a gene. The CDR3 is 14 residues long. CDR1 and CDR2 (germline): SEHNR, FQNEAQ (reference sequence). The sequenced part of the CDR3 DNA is TGTGCCAGCAGCAGAGGGACAGCCGGAGGAAAA. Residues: CASSRGTAGGK. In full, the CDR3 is CASSRGTAGGKLFF.

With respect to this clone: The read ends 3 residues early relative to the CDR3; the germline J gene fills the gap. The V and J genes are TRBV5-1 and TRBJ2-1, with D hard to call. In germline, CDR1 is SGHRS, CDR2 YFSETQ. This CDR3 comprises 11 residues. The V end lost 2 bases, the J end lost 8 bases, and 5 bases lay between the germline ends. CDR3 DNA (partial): TGCGCCAGCAGCTTTACGGATGAG. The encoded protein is CASSFTDE. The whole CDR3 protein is CASSFTDEQFF.

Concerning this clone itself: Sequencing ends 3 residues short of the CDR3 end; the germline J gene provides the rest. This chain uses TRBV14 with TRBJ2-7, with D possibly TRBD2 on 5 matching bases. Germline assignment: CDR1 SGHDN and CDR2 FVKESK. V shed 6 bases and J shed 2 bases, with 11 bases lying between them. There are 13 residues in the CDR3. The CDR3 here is CASRLDSTYEQYF. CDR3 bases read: TGTGCCAGCAGGCTGGACTCTACCTACGAG.

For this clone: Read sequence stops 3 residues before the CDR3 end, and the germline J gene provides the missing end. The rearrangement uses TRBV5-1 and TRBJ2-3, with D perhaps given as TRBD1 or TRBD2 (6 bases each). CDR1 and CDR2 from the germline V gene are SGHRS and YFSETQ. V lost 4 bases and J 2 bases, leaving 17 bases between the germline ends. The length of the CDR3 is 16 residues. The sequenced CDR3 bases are TGCGCCAGCAGCGGAGGGACACAGGGTTCCACAGATACG. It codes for CASSGGTQGSTDT. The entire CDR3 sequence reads CASSGGTQGSTDTQYF.